Below are 23 T cell receptor beta chains sequenced from a single sample in a study of cytomegalovirus exposure and HLA in healthy donors. The table came from immunoSEQ multiplex PCR; TCRdb's copy has only in-frame clones and leaves some out. The table records hundreds of thousands of clones, roughly 89% of them present only once. Specimen: PBMCs. These receptors all come from a woman in her late teens or twenties in good health and CMV-seronegative.

CDR3 protein: CASSLQSGRGHQETQYF. As DNA, the CDR3 is TGCGCCAGCAGCTTGCAGAGCGGGAGAGGACACCAAGAGACCCAGTACTTC. The gene calls are TRBV5-1 and TRBJ2-5; 8 nucleotides line up with TRBD2. This CDR3 contains 17 residues. After removal of 1 base from V and 0 bases from J, the junction contained 8 bases not matched to a gene. Germline assignment: CDR1 SGHRS and CDR2 YFSETQ.

The chain has TRBV7-9 and TRBJ2-1, with 9 bases that match TRBD2. Germline values: CDR1 SEHNR, CDR2 FQNEAQ (reference sequence). V lost 5 bases and J lost 8; bases outside the gene matches: 16. This CDR3 comprises 17 residues. CDR3 protein: CASSPLLAGDPRDEQFF. The CDR3 DNA is TGTGCCAGCAGCCCTCTCTTAGCGGGGGACCCCAGGGATGAGCAGTTCTTC.

The rearrangement joins TRBV28 to TRBJ1-2, with a weak D call TRBD1 (5 bases). Germline V gene sequence: CDR1 MDHEN, CDR2 SYDVKM. This CDR3 spans 13 amino acids. V was clipped by 6 bases and J by 6 bases, with 14 bases between them. The CDR3 nucleotides are TGTGCCAGCAGACCTGGGGCAGGGCATGGCTACACCTTC. Its protein product is CASRPGAGHGYTF.

The rearrangement uses TRBV9 and TRBJ2-1; the D is unclear. Germline V gives CDR1 SGDLS, CDR2 YYNGEE. Trimming cost V 0 bases and J 14 bases, with 21 bases left between them. The CDR3 covers 15 residues. The CDR3 region has the DNA TGTGCCAGCAGCGTAGCCCCATCCCAGCGCACAAGCGAGTTCTTC. Its protein is CASSVAPSQRTSEFF.

The V gene is TRBV15, the J gene TRBJ2-7; possibly TRBD2 for D (5 bases). The CDR3 spans 15 residues. Germline V gene data show CDR1 as LNHNV and CDR2 as YYDKDF (reference sequence). Trimming stripped 0 bases from V and 2 bases from J, with 11 bases between. CDR3 protein: CATSRDLTSTYEQYF. CDR3 nucleotide sequence: TGTGCCACCAGCAGAGATCTTACTAGTACCTACGAGCAGTACTTC.

This clone is a singleton in its sample. The chain carries TRBV5-8 and TRBJ2-7, with 11 bases lining up with TRBD2. V was clipped by 3 bases and J by 0 bases; unmatched bases: 8. Germline assignment: CDR1 SGHTS and CDR2 YDEGEE. The CDR3 extends over 17 amino acids. The CDR3 DNA follows: TGTGCCAGCAGCTCCCCGCGGACTAGCGGGCTCTCCTACGAGCAGTACTTC. This codes for CASSSPRTSGLSYEQYF.

This clone appeared a single time. J is TRBJ2-2 and V is TRBV30, with D possibly matching TRBD2 (6 bases). V was clipped by 4 bases and J by 5 bases, with 20 bases between them. There are 16 residues in the CDR3. Looked up from germline, CDR1 is GTSNPN and CDR2 is SVGIG (reference sequence). The CDR3 reads CAWKFSGVRRTGELFF. CDR3 coding DNA: TGTGCCTGGAAGTTCTCGGGGGTTCGGCGGACCGGGGAGCTGTTTTTT.

The chain is built from TRBV7-9 and TRBJ2-7; D uncertain. Germline values: CDR1 SEHNR, CDR2 FQNEAQ (reference sequence). Trimming stripped 8 bases from V and 3 bases from J, with 17 bases between. This CDR3 has 14 amino acids. CDR3 bases: TGTGCCAGCGGAGCCCCCTCCCCGGGCTACGAGCAGTACTTC. Its translation is CASGAPSPGYEQYF.

The rearrangement uses TRBV6-5 and TRBJ2-2; D might be TRBD1 (6 bases). This CDR3 comprises 14 residues. V lost 7 bases to trimming and J lost 4 bases, with 13 bases between them. Germline CDR1 reads MNHEY; CDR2 reads SVGAGI. The DNA for the CDR3 is TGTGCCAGCAATTCCGGGACACCCACCGGGGAGCTGTTTTTT. It codes for CASNSGTPTGELFF.

On this clone: Other nucleotide sequences from this sample produce the same CDR3. The rearrangement joins TRBV9 to TRBJ2-1, with 9 bases identical to TRBD2. J lost 7 bases, V lost 0 bases, and 5 bases had no gene match. CDR1 and CDR2 (germline): SGDLS, YYNGEE. The CDR3 loop spans 15 amino acids. CDR3 nucleotides: TGTGCCAGCAGCGTAGGCGGGGGGGCCCGTAATGAGCAGTTCTTC. It translates to CASSVGGGARNEQFF.

This chain connects TRBV29-1 to TRBJ2-6, with 10 bases aligning to TRBD1. The CDR3 covers 17 residues. The ends lost 7 bases at V and 3 bases at J; junction bases unmatched: 12. CDR1 and CDR2 (germline): SQVTM, ANQGSEA. In nucleotides, the CDR3 is TGCAGCGCAACCCCCGGGACAGGGGAAGGTGGGGCCAACGTCCTGACTTTC. It translates to CSATPGTGEGGANVLTF.

The chain links TRBV28 to TRBJ1-4; 9 nucleotides align to TRBD1. The CDR3 is made up of 19 amino acids. Germline CDR1 and CDR2: MDHEN and SYDVKM. The trim removed 2 bases at V and 0 bases at J, leaving 10 bases unmatched. CDR3 residues: CASSLRVRDRDPTNEKLFF. The CDR3 DNA sequence: TGTGCCAGCAGTTTACGGGTCCGGGACAGGGATCCAACTAATGAAAAACTGTTTTTT.

V and J are TRBV15 and TRBJ1-1; 8 bases are shared with TRBD1. Trimming removed 9 bases from V and 5 bases from J; junction bases left unmatched: 8. The CDR3 spans 13 residues. The germline V gene has CDR1 LNHNV and CDR2 YYDKDF (reference sequence). CDR3 in amino acids: CATAGTGGTEAFF. As DNA, the CDR3 is TGTGCCACGGCAGGGACAGGTGGGACTGAAGCTTTCTTT.

The chain is built from TRBV5-1 and TRBJ1-1, with D perhaps matching TRBD1 (6 bases). The CDR3 length is 14 residues. V was trimmed by 4 bases and J by 4 bases, leaving 14 bases between them. Germline CDR1 is SGHRS and CDR2 is YFSETQ. The CDR3 DNA reads TGCGCCAGCAGCCCGAAGGCCAGGGGCACTGAAGCTTTCTTT. Translated, it gives CASSPKARGTEAFF. Full variable domain (missing parts from reference TRBV5-1 and TRBJ1-1): KAGVTQTPRYLIKTRGQQVTLSCSPISGHRSVSWYQQTPGQGLQFLFEYFSETQRNKGNFPGRFSGRQFSNSRSEMNVSTLELGDSALYLCASSPKARGTEAFFGQGTRLTVV.

The chain employs TRBV7-6 and TRBJ1-1; 7 bases fit TRBD1. Per the germline V gene, CDR1 is SGHVS and CDR2 is FNYEAQ. CDR3 length equals 14 residues. J was trimmed by 2 bases and V by 5 bases; bases with no gene match: 5. CDR3 amino acids: CASSPRTGNTEAFF. In DNA, the CDR3 is TGTGCCAGCAGCCCTCGGACAGGAAACACTGAAGCTTTCTTT.

The chain uses TRBV28 and TRBJ2-1; D is perhaps TRBD1 (5 bases). With 10 bases removed from V and 4 bases from J, the gap between germline ends came to 23 bases. Germline loops: CDR1 MDHEN, CDR2 SYDVKM. The CDR3 consists of 16 residues. The CDR3 spells CATTPDSLGIYNEQFF. The CDR3 nucleotides are TGTGCCACCACTCCTGACAGTCTGGGGATTTACAATGAGCAGTTCTTC.

With respect to this clone: The same CDR3 arises from other DNA sequences in this sample as well. V usage is TRBV18 and J usage is TRBJ1-1; unclear D gene. Trimming left V 6 bases short and J 1 base short, with 9 bases between. The CDR3 loop spans 13 amino acids. Germline lookup yields CDR1 KGHSH and CDR2 LQKENI. The CDR3 sequence is CASSPTENTEAFF. The CDR3, as DNA: TGTGCCAGCTCCCCAACAGAGAACACTGAAGCTTTCTTT.

The chain links TRBV5-4 to TRBJ1-6; 8 nucleotides match TRBD1. J was trimmed by 6 bases and V by 0 bases; bases with no gene match: 5. Germline CDR1 is SGHNT and CDR2 is YYREEE (reference sequence). The CDR3 loop spans 16 amino acids. As DNA, the CDR3 is TGTGCCAGCAGCTTGGGAGGACAGGGAACTAATTCACCCCTCCACTTT. Translated: CASSLGGQGTNSPLHF.

CDR3 residues: CASSITGSVGQPQHF. Written as DNA, the CDR3 is TGTGCCAGTAGTATAACCGGGTCCGTGGGTCAGCCCCAGCATTTT. The chain couples TRBV19 to TRBJ1-5, with no clear D. The CDR3 covers 15 residues. The V and J ends lost 2 bases and 6 bases respectively, with 14 bases between them. Germline CDR1 and CDR2: LNHDA and SQIVND (reference sequence).

This clone was detected only a few times. This CDR3 is CASSPGGAEQYF. The CDR3, as DNA: TGTGCCAGCAGCCCCGGGGGGGCGGAGCAGTACTTC. The chain links TRBV6-5 to TRBJ2-7; 8 nucleotides agree with TRBD2. This CDR3 contains 12 residues. Germline CDR1 and CDR2: MNHEY and SVGAGI. Trimming at V came to 6 bases and at J to 7 bases, leaving 5 bases not matched to a gene.

This chain uses TRBV5-4 with TRBJ1-1; D remains ambiguous. Germline-derived CDR1 and CDR2 are SGHNT and YYREEE (reference sequence). Trimming removed 2 bases at V and 0 bases at J, with 5 bases between. CDR3 length: 13 amino acids. The CDR3 loop reads CASSFSMNTEAFF. The CDR3 coding sequence is TGTGCCAGCAGCTTTTCAATGAACACTGAAGCTTTCTTT.

This rearrangement joins TRBV27 to TRBJ1-1; 7 bases match TRBD1. Losses at the gene ends were 2 bases for V and 2 bases for J; bases not matched to a gene: 2. Germline CDR1 reads MNHEY; CDR2 reads SMNVEV (reference sequence). The CDR3 contains 14 residues. CDR3 in amino acids: CASSLTGANTEAFF. The CDR3 DNA reads as TGTGCCAGCAGTTTAACAGGGGCAAACACTGAAGCTTTCTTT.

This clone was detected a few times. The chain joins TRBV10-3 to TRBJ2-7; possible D gene TRBD2, 6 bases. Trimming stripped 11 bases from V and 2 bases from J, with 16 bases between. Germline V gene lookup returns CDR1 ENHRY and CDR2 SYGVKD. The CDR3 contains 13 residues. This chain's CDR3 is CAVSIGGAYEQYF. The CDR3 nucleotides read TGTGCCGTCTCTATCGGGGGAGCCTACGAGCAGTACTTC.